The 28 T cell receptor beta chains below were found in one sample sequenced in a study of blood T cell repertoires in COVID-19. Method: immunoSEQ multiplex PCR; TCRdb's copy keeps in-frame clones and lacks some. The sample carries roughly 200,000 clones, more than 80% recorded once. Source material: peripheral blood. The receptors shown here come from a woman between 40 and 50 years old with COVID-19, enrolled during active disease.

The J gene is TRBJ2-2, the V gene TRBV7-2, with 8 bases identical to TRBD1. The trim removed 8 bases at V and 5 bases at J, leaving 7 bases unmatched. The CDR3 totals 14 residues. Germline V gene sequence: CDR1 SGHTA, CDR2 FQGNSA. The CDR3 reads CASSGTGLTGELFF. The CDR3 DNA sequence: TGTGCCAGCTCTGGGACAGGTCTAACCGGGGAGCTGTTTTTT. Variable domain in full (rest from reference TRBV7-2 and TRBJ2-2): GAGVSQSPSNKVTEKGKDVELRCDPISGHTALYWYRQSLGQGLEFLIYFQGNSAPDKSGLPSDRFSAERTGGSVSTLTIQRTQQEDSAVYLCASSGTGLTGELFFGEGSRLTVL.

This clone appeared once. The V gene is TRBV28, the J gene TRBJ1-6; 8 bases match TRBD1. The CDR3 sequence is 15 residues long. With V trimmed by 2 bases and J by 9 bases, 6 bases remained unmatched. CDR1 and CDR2 from the germline V gene are MDHEN and SYDVKM. DNA for the CDR3: TGTGCCAGCAGTTTAAAATCAGGGGGCAGTTCACCCCTCCACTTT. The encoded protein is CASSLKSGGSSPLHF.

The rearrangement joins TRBV7-8 to TRBJ1-2; 7 positions match TRBD1. The CDR3 runs 17 residues. The V gene's germline CDR1 is SGHVS and CDR2 FQNEAQ. Unmatched junction bases numbered 11, after V lost 4 bases and J lost 0 bases. The CDR3 nucleotides read TGTGCCAGCAGCTCCCGCGACAGGGTCGCTACTAACTATGGCTACACCTTC. It encodes CASSSRDRVATNYGYTF.

The rearrangement joins TRBV2 to TRBJ2-7; no clear D. Germline V gene data show CDR1 as SNHLY and CDR2 as FYNNEI. V lost 7 bases and J lost 2, with 9 bases in between. This CDR3 contains 12 residues. The CDR3 DNA reads as TGTGCCAGCACTACAGATACCTACGAGCAGTACGTC. It codes for CASTTDTYEQYV.

The genes are TRBV7-9 and TRBJ2-7, with TRBD1 identical over 9 bases. Germline values: CDR1 SEHNR, CDR2 FQNEAQ (reference sequence). This CDR3 comprises 13 residues. V dropped 5 bases and J dropped 2; count of bases not matched to a gene: 1. The CDR3 nucleotides read TGTGCCAGCAGCCGGACAGGGGCCTACGAGCAGTACTTC. This encodes CASSRTGAYEQYF.

This chain uses TRBV7-3 with TRBJ2-3; 9 bases fit TRBD2. The CDR3 spans 14 residues. The germline V gene has CDR1 SGHTA and CDR2 FQGTGA. Trimming took 5 bases from V and 6 from J; bases not matched to a gene: 6. CDR3 nucleotides: TGTGCCAGCAGCCCGCGGGGGGGCATGGATACGCAGTATTTT. Translating it yields CASSPRGGMDTQYF.

CDR3 region: CASSGDSFDSYNEQFF. In DNA, the CDR3 is TGTGCCAGCAGTGGGGACAGTTTTGACTCCTACAATGAGCAGTTCTTC. V and J are TRBV2 and TRBJ2-1; 7 bases are shared with TRBD1. In germline, CDR1 is SNHLY, CDR2 FYNNEI. This CDR3 has 16 residues. The junction had 6 bases not matched to a gene; V was cut back by 4 bases and J by 0 bases.

V is TRBV5-8 and J is TRBJ2-1; 7 bases are a match to TRBD1. Germline-derived CDR1 and CDR2 are SGHTS and YDEGEE. This CDR3 is built from 12 residues. V lost 3 bases, J lost 7 bases, and 1 base stayed unmatched. The CDR3 sequence is CASSSRGNEQFF. CDR3 nucleotides: TGTGCCAGCAGCTCCAGGGGGAATGAGCAGTTCTTC.

The J gene is TRBJ2-3, the V gene TRBV30; 8 bases are shared with TRBD2. The CDR3 extends over 14 amino acids. J was trimmed by 2 bases and V by 4 bases; bases with no gene match: 5. The germline V gene has CDR1 GTSNPN and CDR2 SVGIG (reference sequence). CDR3 loop: CAWIRAGATDTQYF. DNA for the CDR3: TGTGCCTGGATCCGAGCGGGAGCCACAGATACGCAGTATTTT.

The V gene is TRBV10-1, the J gene TRBJ1-5; 8 nucleotides line up with TRBD1. The CDR3 covers 18 residues. In germline, CDR1 is WNHNN, CDR2 SYGVQD (reference sequence). The trim removed 5 bases at V and 5 bases at J, leaving 17 bases unmatched. Here the CDR3 DNA reads TGCGCCAGCAGTCCCACCACTTTTGACAGGGGTCGGGATCAGCCCCAGCATTTT. This sequence encodes CASSPTTFDRGRDQPQHF.

The chain joins TRBV3-1 (or the pseudogene TRBV3-2) to TRBJ2-7; TRBD2 is a possible D gene (6 bases). Deletions cut 0 bases from V and 5 bases from J, with 14 bases between. The CDR3 spans 15 residues. Germline loops: CDR1 LGHDT, CDR2 YNNKEL (reference sequence). The CDR3 is CASSQDLMRGDEQYF. The DNA for the CDR3 is TGTGCCAGCAGCCAAGATCTTATGCGGGGCGACGAGCAGTACTTC.

The gene calls are TRBV5-1 and TRBJ2-1; 7 bases line up with TRBD2. Germline lookup yields CDR1 SGHRS and CDR2 YFSETQ. V gave up 0 bases and J gave up 7 bases; unmatched junction bases: 4. CDR3 size: 14 residues. CDR3 in amino acids: CASSLGGRSNEQFF. The CDR3 region has the DNA TGCGCCAGCAGCTTGGGCGGGAGATCAAATGAGCAGTTCTTC.

V is TRBV5-1 and J is TRBJ1-5; 8 bases are shared with TRBD1. J gave up 5 bases and V 4 bases, and 5 bases lay outside the gene matches. Looked up from germline, CDR1 is SGHRS and CDR2 is YFSETQ. The length of the CDR3 is 14 residues. This CDR3 reads CASSPGQVDQPQHF. CDR3 DNA: TGCGCCAGCAGCCCGGGACAGGTTGATCAGCCCCAGCATTTT.

This clone was counted between two and nine times. The V and J genes are TRBV7-8 and TRBJ1-5, with D maybe TRBD1 (5 bases). This CDR3 contains 16 residues. V lost 1 base and J lost 7, with 17 bases in between. In germline, CDR1 is SGHVS, CDR2 FQNEAQ. The CDR3 bases are TGTGCCAGCAGCTTAGGGACAACAAGAACAGGACAGCCCCAGCATTTT. Translated: CASSLGTTRTGQPQHF.

J is TRBJ2-1 and V is TRBV5-1; 8 bases align to TRBD2. Germline V lookup: CDR1 SGHRS, CDR2 YFSETQ. J lost 4 bases, V lost 1 base, and 1 base had no gene match. This CDR3 is 14 amino acids long. CDR3 bases: TGCGCCAGCAGCTTGACTAGCGGATACAATGAGCAGTTCTTC. It is translated as CASSLTSGYNEQFF.

The gene calls are TRBV19 and TRBJ2-5, with D maybe TRBD2 (5 bases). The CDR3 is made up of 15 amino acids. The germline V and J ends were trimmed by 0 bases and 4 bases, with 12 bases remaining between them. Germline V CDR1 and CDR2: LNHDA, SQIVND (reference sequence). CDR3 amino acids: CASSIEGWAGETQYF. The CDR3 DNA reads TGTGCCAGTAGTATAGAGGGATGGGCGGGAGAGACCCAGTACTTC.

The J gene is TRBJ2-7, the V gene TRBV11-2; TRBD2 matches 7 bases. CDR1 SGHAT and CDR2 FQNNGV come from the germline V gene. V was pared by 1 base and J by 2 bases, with 11 bases of the junction left unmatched. The CDR3 spans 17 residues. The CDR3 DNA follows: TGTGCCAGCAGCTTAGTGGTACGGTACGGGGGGACCTACGAGCAGTACTTC. It translates to CASSLVVRYGGTYEQYF.

The gene calls are TRBV6-2 or TRBV6-3 and TRBJ2-3; 11 bases align to TRBD2. The V gene's germline CDR1 is MNHEY and CDR2 SVGEGT. The CDR3 totals 15 residues. V gave up 4 bases and J gave up 7 bases; unmatched junction bases: 7. For the CDR3, the DNA is TGTGCCAGCAGTTCAAGGGCTAGCGGGAGGAATACGCAGTATTTT. Protein sequence: CASSSRASGRNTQYF.

The J gene is TRBJ2-1, the V gene TRBV28, with TRBD2 matching over 9 bases. The germline gives CDR1 MDHEN, CDR2 SYDVKM. This CDR3 contains 13 residues. J gave up 9 bases and V 3 bases, and 3 bases lay outside the gene matches. The CDR3 loop reads CASSLGLAGEQFF. As DNA, the CDR3 is TGTGCCAGCAGTTTGGGACTAGCCGGTGAGCAGTTCTTC.

The rearrangement links TRBV2 to TRBJ1-4; 7 nucleotides match TRBD1. This CDR3 contains 16 residues. Germline trimming cut 3 bases from V and 3 bases from J; bases unmatched to any gene: 7. Germline CDR1 is SNHLY and CDR2 is FYNNEI. CDR3 protein: CASSEDRPTANEKLFF. The CDR3 bases are TGTGCCAGCAGTGAGGACAGGCCGACGGCTAATGAAAAACTGTTTTTT.

This clone was found once. The chain has TRBV7-8 and TRBJ2-1; unclear D gene. The CDR3 has 15 amino acids. Trimming took 1 base from V and 2 from J, leaving 9 bases between them. Germline loops: CDR1 SGHVS, CDR2 FQNEAQ. Written as DNA, the CDR3 is TGTGCCAGCAGCTTAGGATCGGTACCCTACAATGAGCAGTTCTTC. Protein sequence: CASSLGSVPYNEQFF. Drawing the rest from reference TRBV7-8 and TRBJ2-1, the complete variable domain is GAGVSQSPRYKVAKRGQDVALRCDPISGHVSLFWYQQALGQGPEFLTYFQNEAQLDKSGLPSDRFFAERPEGSVSTLKIQRTQQEDSAVYLCASSLGSVPYNEQFFGPGTRLTVL.

This clone has a handful of counts. This chain links TRBV5-4 with TRBJ1-2; D possibly corresponds to TRBD1 (5 bases). Germline V gene data show CDR1 as SGHNT and CDR2 as YYREEE (reference sequence). CDR3 length: 14 residues. The V gene lost 5 bases and the J gene lost 7 bases, with 18 bases spanning the gap. CDR3 in amino acids: CASRESTGRLGYTF. In DNA form, the CDR3 reads TGTGCCAGCAGAGAATCTACAGGAAGACTTGGCTACACCTTC.

The genes are TRBV7-9 and TRBJ1-3, with unresolved D. The V gene's germline CDR1 is SEHNR and CDR2 FQNEAQ (reference sequence). The CDR3 is 14 residues long. V was pared by 3 bases and J by 3 bases, with 9 bases between. CDR3 sequence reads: CASSFRRDGNTIYF. CDR3 bases: TGTGCCAGCAGCTTTAGGAGGGATGGAAACACCATATATTTT.

The rearrangement uses TRBV3-1 (or the pseudogene TRBV3-2) and TRBJ2-1; D perhaps matches TRBD2 (6 bases). Trimming took 5 bases from V and 9 from J, leaving 17 bases between them. CDR1 and CDR2 from the germline V gene are LGHDT and YNNKEL (reference sequence). The CDR3 is 14 amino acids. The CDR3 reads CASSTGRVEGEQFF. CDR3 coding DNA: TGTGCCAGCAGCACAGGTAGGGTGGAGGGTGAGCAGTTCTTC.

This chain joins TRBV3-1 (or the pseudogene TRBV3-2) and TRBJ2-2; 13 bases agree with TRBD2. The CDR3 has 17 amino acids. CDR1 is LGHDT and CDR2 is YNNKEL in the germline V gene (reference sequence). V shed 1 base, J shed 7 bases, and the junction held 6 bases outside the gene matches. In DNA, the CDR3 is TGTGCCAGCAGCCAAGGACTAGCGGGAGGATGGGGCGGGGAGCTGTTTTTT. Translated, it gives CASSQGLAGGWGGELFF.

This chain joins TRBV5-5 and TRBJ2-5; 8 bases are shared with TRBD1. The V and J ends lost 4 bases and 10 bases, in that order; junction bases with no gene match: 12. The germline V gene encodes CDR1 SGHKS and CDR2 YYEKEE (reference sequence). The CDR3 consists of 14 residues. The chain's CDR3 is CASSAGQVLGSQYF. The DNA for the CDR3 is TGTGCCAGCAGCGCGGGACAGGTCCTAGGTAGCCAGTACTTC.

This chain joins TRBV18 and TRBJ1-5; D remains unclear. Germline V gives CDR1 KGHSH, CDR2 LQKENI. The V gene lost 4 bases and the J gene lost 5 bases, with 9 bases spanning the gap. This CDR3 has 13 residues. This chain's CDR3 is CASSRTFDQPQHF. In DNA form, the CDR3 reads TGTGCCAGCTCACGGACTTTCGATCAGCCCCAGCATTTT.

The chain recombines TRBV7-9 with TRBJ2-7; the D gene is possibly TRBD2 (5 bases). Germline V gene lookup returns CDR1 SEHNR and CDR2 FQNEAQ (reference sequence). The CDR3 runs 12 residues. With 10 bases removed from V and 9 bases from J, the gap between germline ends came to 19 bases. Here the CDR3 DNA reads TGTGCCACTCGAGGGCTCGCCCCGGGGCAGTACGTC. It translates to CATRGLAPGQYV.